This T cell receptor beta chain was recorded in a study of T cells in Graves' hyperthyroidism and ophthalmopathy. Broader study findings: Stable hyperthyroidism and ophthalmopathy were separated using 13 V-J signatures.

TCR beta CDR3 regions were amplified from RNA. RT-PCR in the first round (using the HTBI primer set) targeted the TCR CDR3. TCRdb re-derived calls from the multiplex PCR reads in MiXCR, one entry per CDR3 protein. The sample lists 300,000 to 450,000 distinct CDR3 sequences, 15% to 20% occurring once. This clonotype has ten or more counts. The target antigen is unknown. Patients having uncontrolled infection, another autoimmune disease, pregnancy or lactation were not included. The CDR3 contains 13 residues. V lost 2 bases and J lost 8; bases outside the gene matches: 3. Germline V gene lookup returns CDR1 SGHKS and CDR2 YYEKEE (reference sequence).

The TCR was taken from a middle-aged woman with Graves' ophthalmopathy. The sample taken for sequencing was blood. The rearrangement links TRBV5-5 to TRBJ1-2; 10 bases match TRBD1. The CDR3 sequence: CASSFDRGQGYTF. DNA of the CDR3: TGTGCCAGCAGCTTTGACAGGGGGCAAGGCTACACCTTC.